The next 3 T cell receptor beta chains were all read from a single sample in a study of cytomegalovirus exposure and HLA in healthy donors. PCR amplification relied on 60 Vbeta primers (plus 13 Jbeta primers). Only in-frame clones appear in the TCRdb table, and some are missing; sequencing was by immunoSEQ multiplex PCR. Of under 85,000 clones listed, 60% to 85% are singletons. Sequencing was done on a sample of PBMCs. These receptors originate from a woman aged 40 to 50 in good health and CMV-seropositive.

The chain joins TRBV6-5 to TRBJ2-7, with D possibly being TRBD1 (5 bases). Germline V CDR1 and CDR2: MNHEY, SVGAGI. CDR3 length: 11 amino acids. Deletions cut 8 bases from V and 2 bases from J, with 7 bases between. CDR3 protein: CASQGTYEQYF. DNA for the CDR3: TGTGCCAGCCAGGGTACCTACGAGCAGTACTTC.

The chain couples TRBV29-1 to TRBJ2-7; 7 bases agree with TRBD2. With V trimmed by 2 bases and J by 4 bases, 5 bases remained unmatched. This CDR3 is built from 13 residues. The germline V gene encodes CDR1 SQVTM and CDR2 ANQGSEA. CDR3 nucleotide sequence: TGCAGCGTTGAAAGTGCTAGCGGTTACGAGCAGTACTTC. Translating it yields CSVESASGYEQYF.

J is TRBJ2-2 and V is TRBV30; possibly TRBD1 for D (5 bases). V was cut by 4 bases and J by 6 bases, with 15 bases left in between. Germline V CDR1 and CDR2: GTSNPN, SVGIG (reference sequence). This CDR3 has 14 amino acids. The CDR3, as DNA: TGTGCCTGGACTAGGGGCCCTGGCGCCGGGGAGCTGTTTTTT. Translation gives CAWTRGPGAGELFF.